Detailed here is one TCR beta chain. Data came from immunoSEQ multiplex PCR; TCRdb stores just in-frame clones and leaves some out. The table has tens of thousands of clones, around 90% seen once; the top ten hold about 2.7%. This record belongs to a study of a mutant IDH1 vaccine in newly diagnosed glioma. Overall study: Earlier therapy was either radiotherapy, temozolomide, or both, and most got both.

Time point noted: baseline, week 1 (first vaccination visit). The treatment is: pre-vaccination baseline after standard-of-care therapy. The material was PBMCs, obtained from a glioma patient treated with radiotherapy, temozolomide or both. This sequence originates from a man aged 45-65 years with glioma.

Here the CDR3 reads CASSPLALNTEAFF. For the CDR3, the DNA is TGTGCCAGCTCACCATTGGCCCTGAACACTGAAGCTTTCTTT. The chain recombines TRBV18 with TRBJ1-1; no clear D. CDR3 size: 14 residues. V lost 2 bases, J lost 0 bases, and 7 bases lay in between. Germline V gene lookup returns CDR1 KGHSH and CDR2 LQKENI.